A selection of T cell receptor beta chains follows, all from one sample in a study of T cell changes during pregnancy in multiple sclerosis. Clones were sequenced by immunoSEQ multiplex PCR, and TCRdb holds only the in-frame ones, with some missing. The sample gives 90,000 or so clones, 90% to 95% of which show up once; over 1.5% is in the top ten. Specimen: peripheral blood, collected after pregnancy. All receptors derive from a female donor in good health, enrolled as a control in a pregnancy study. The CDR3 runs from the conserved cysteine through the conserved F or W. The D gene is left open where the match is weak. The listing skips clone size in some rows; elsewhere it reads once, few, many or a size class.

clone_size j_call d_call v_call cdr3_nt cdr3_aa
NA TRBJ1-1 NA TRBV18 TGTGCCAGCTCACCACCGACGACACGGAACACTGAAGCTTTCTTT CASSPPTTRNTEAFF
NA TRBJ2-7 NA TRBV6-4 TGTGCCAGCAGTTCTACAGGGATCGAGCAGTACTTC CASSSTGIEQYF
NA TRBJ2-3 TRBD2 TRBV2 TGTGCCAGCAGGGCGCTAGCGGACACAGATACGCAGTATTTT CASRALADTDTQYF
NA TRBJ2-2 NA TRBV7-9 TGTGCCAGCAGCCTCACGGAGATGCCCTTTTATCCCGGGGAGCTGTTTTTT CASSLTEMPFYPGELFF
once TRBJ1-1 NA TRBV2 TGTGCCAGCAGTCGGCAGGGGAGTAATGAAGCTTTCTTT CASSRQGSNEAFF
NA TRBJ2-5 NA TRBV9 TGTGCCAGCAGCCCCTGGAAAGGGGCGAAGGAGACCCAGTACTTC CASSPWKGAKETQYF
NA TRBJ2-7 NA TRBV7-9 TGTGCCAGCAGCTTAGGGTCGGGGTCCTACGAGCAGTACTTC CASSLGSGSYEQYF
NA TRBJ2-7 TRBD2 TRBV28 TGTGCCAGCAGGGGGGGGTCATTGACCTACGAGCAGTACTTC CASRGGSLTYEQYF
NA TRBJ2-1 TRBD2 TRBV7-2 TGTGCCAGCAGCTTGGCAGCGGGAGCAGTTGAGCAGTTCTTC CASSLAAGAVEQFF
few TRBJ1-1 NA TRBV28 TGTGCCAGCAGTTTATGGCAGGGAAAGACTGAAGCTTTCTTT CASSLWQGKTEAFF
NA TRBJ2-7 NA TRBV7-8 TGTGCCAGCAGCACCCGACAGGTGTCCTACGAGCAGTACTTC CASSTRQVSYEQYF
NA TRBJ1-1 NA TRBV7-2 TGTGCCAGCAGGAGACAGGCAAACACTGAAGCTTTCTTT CASRRQANTEAFF
NA TRBJ2-6 NA TRBV5-1 TGCGCCAGCAGTACAGGCGTGCTCTCTGGGGCCAACGTCCTGACTTTC CASSTGVLSGANVLTF